This entry describes one TCR beta chain. The data were produced by immunoSEQ multiplex PCR, yet TCRdb's version contains in-frame clones alone and is incomplete. The sample carries about 71,000 clones, around nine tenths recorded once. V dropped 4 bases and J dropped 5 bases, with 16 bases sitting between them. In germline, CDR1 is SGHRS, CDR2 YFSETQ. The CDR3 contains 15 residues. The data stem from a study of T cell changes during pregnancy in multiple sclerosis. Sequenced here: peripheral blood, sampled in the third trimester of pregnancy. The J gene is TRBJ2-1, the V gene TRBV5-1; D gene ambiguous. This TCR derives from a female donor with multiple sclerosis, enrolled in a pregnancy study. CDR3 region: CASSLTSVGNNEQFF. In DNA, the CDR3 is TGCGCCAGCAGCCTGACGAGCGTAGGAAACAATGAGCAGTTCTTC.